This note documents a single T cell receptor (beta chain) sequence. Trimming left V 2 bases short and J 0 bases short, with 10 bases between. Germline V lookup: CDR1 MNHEY, CDR2 SVGEGT. This CDR3 is 15 amino acids long. This specimen belongs to a study of control samples from healthy donors and cancer patients. Sequencing used immunoSEQ multiplex PCR; TCRdb keeps in-frame clones, though not all of them. In the table there are about 69,000 clones, around 84% of which are singletons. Sequenced input: PBMCs. The chain joins TRBV6-2 or TRBV6-3 to TRBJ1-2; D uncertain. This clonotype originated in a woman between 50 and 59 years old with lung cancer. In nucleotides, the CDR3 is TGTGCCAGCAGTTACCAATGGACGGCTAACTATGGCTACACCTTC. Residues: CASSYQWTANYGYTF.